This TCR beta chain was identified in a study of identical twins. The CDR3 contains 13 residues. The junction had 3 bases not matched to a gene; V was cut back by 7 bases and J by 1 base. Via MiXCR, TCRdb re-called the 5' RACE reads, giving one row per CDR3 protein. The sample has more than 600,000 distinct CDR3 sequences; around a sixth are singletons. There are many counts of this clonotype. These data are also associated with another study on T cells expressing NK-cell markers. Turning to that study: Several of the donors also had these clonotypes leading their CD3+CD56-NKG2C+ fraction.

The J gene is TRBJ2-5, the V gene TRBV12-3 or TRBV12-4, with 7 bases lining up with TRBD1. The sequence came from a woman between 18 and 29 years old in good health. Sequencing was carried out using PBMCs. CDR3 bases: TGTGCCAGCACCGACAGGGCCCAAGAGACCCAGTACTTC. Amino acid sequence: CASTDRAQETQYF.